This TCR beta chain appears in the sequencing data of a study of T cell clusters in autoimmune cytopenias. TRB rearrangements were amplified by touch-down multiplex PCR with mixed TRB-A/B primers. TCRdb reworked the multiplex PCR reads into one entry per CDR3 protein, no DNA. The table gives around 4,500 distinct CDR3 sequences; the top ten clones make up around 21% of it. Study outcomes and limitations: No experiment has yet validated the function of the T cell clusters defined in silico. TRB repertoire shifts in secondary cytopenia and chronic lymphocytic leukemia mostly reflected lymphoma, not autoimmunity.

Roughly 38,000 genome equivalents of blood DNA were amplified for TRB. Frequency places this clonotype as medium-sized. Its antigen remains unknown. Looked up from germline, CDR1 is GTSNPN and CDR2 is SVGIG (reference sequence). The CDR3 has 14 residues. The sequenced sample consisted of peripheral blood. The receptor was derived from a human donor with an autoimmune cytopenia or autoimmune hepatitis (not recorded which). The rearrangement links TRBV30 to TRBJ1-5; TCRdb's assignment of TRBD1 cannot be checked, as there is no DNA. CDR3 protein: CAWSPGRFNQPQHF.